This TCR beta chain is from a study of cytomegalovirus exposure and HLA in healthy donors. Study conclusions and caveats: The classifier reportedly diagnosed cytomegalovirus status with high sensitivity and specificity.

A remark on this clone: Its antigen is not identified.

Generated by immunoSEQ multiplex PCR, the TCRdb table keeps only in-frame clones and is missing some. Of 85,000 to 90,000 clones listed, 96% are singletons. Trimming took off 0 bases at V and 6 bases at J, with 18 bases between the two ends. CDR1 and CDR2 (germline): KGHSH, LQKENI. There are 16 residues in the CDR3. This TCR derives from a man between 18 and 35 years old in good health and CMV-seronegative. J is TRBJ2-7 and V is TRBV18, with a tentative D call TRBD2 (6 bases). Sequencing was done on a sample of PBMCs. The CDR3 region is CASSPPSGGTIAEQYV. The CDR3 nucleotides read TGTGCCAGCTCACCACCGTCAGGCGGGACGATAGCCGAGCAGTACGTC.